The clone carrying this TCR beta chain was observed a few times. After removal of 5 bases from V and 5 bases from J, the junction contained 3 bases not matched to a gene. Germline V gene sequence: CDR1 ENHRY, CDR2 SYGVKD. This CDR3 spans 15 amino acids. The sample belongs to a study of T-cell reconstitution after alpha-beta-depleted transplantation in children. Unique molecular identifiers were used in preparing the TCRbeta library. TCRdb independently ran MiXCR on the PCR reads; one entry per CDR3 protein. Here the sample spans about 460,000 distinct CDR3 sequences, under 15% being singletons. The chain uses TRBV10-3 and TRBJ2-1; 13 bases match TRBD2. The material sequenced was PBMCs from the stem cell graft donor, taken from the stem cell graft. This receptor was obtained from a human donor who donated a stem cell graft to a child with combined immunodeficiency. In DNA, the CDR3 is TGTGCCATCAGTCCCGGGACTAGCGGGAACAATGAGCAGTTCTTC. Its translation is CAISPGTSGNNEQFF.